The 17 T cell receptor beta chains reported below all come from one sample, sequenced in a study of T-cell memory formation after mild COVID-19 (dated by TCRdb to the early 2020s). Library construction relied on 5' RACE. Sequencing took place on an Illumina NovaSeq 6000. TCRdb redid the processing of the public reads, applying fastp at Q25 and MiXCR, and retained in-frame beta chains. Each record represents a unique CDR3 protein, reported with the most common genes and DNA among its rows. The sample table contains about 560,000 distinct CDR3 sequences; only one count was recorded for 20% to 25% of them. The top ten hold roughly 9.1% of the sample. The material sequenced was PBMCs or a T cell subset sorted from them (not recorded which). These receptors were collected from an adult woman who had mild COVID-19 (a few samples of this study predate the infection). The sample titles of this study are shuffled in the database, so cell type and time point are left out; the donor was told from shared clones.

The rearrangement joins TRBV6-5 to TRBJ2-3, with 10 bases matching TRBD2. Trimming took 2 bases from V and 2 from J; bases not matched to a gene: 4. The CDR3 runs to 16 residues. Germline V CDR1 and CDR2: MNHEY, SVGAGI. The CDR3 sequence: CASSYGSGGFTDTQYF. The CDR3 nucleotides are TGTGCCAGCAGTTACGGTAGCGGGGGGTTCACAGATACGCAGTATTTT.

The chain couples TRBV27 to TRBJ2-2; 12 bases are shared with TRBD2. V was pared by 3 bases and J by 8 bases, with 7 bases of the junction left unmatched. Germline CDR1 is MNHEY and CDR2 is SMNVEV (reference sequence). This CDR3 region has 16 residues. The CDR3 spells CASSFGRTSGNGELFF. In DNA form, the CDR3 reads TGTGCCAGCAGTTTTGGGAGGACTAGCGGGAATGGGGAGCTGTTTTTT.

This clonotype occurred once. CDR3 protein: CATSDRRGPGDEQFF. The CDR3, as DNA: TGTGCCACCAGTGATCGCCGGGGGCCGGGAGATGAGCAGTTCTTC. The chain joins TRBV24-1 to TRBJ2-1; D is perhaps TRBD1 or TRBD2 (6 bases each). The length of the CDR3 is 15 residues. V lost 3 bases to trimming and J lost 8 bases, with 16 bases between them. Germline V gene sequence: CDR1 KGHDR, CDR2 SFDVKD.

CDR3 residues: CASSPLPQQETQYF. In DNA, the CDR3 is TGTGCCAGCTCACCACTCCCCCAGCAGGAGACCCAGTACTTC. The genes are TRBV18 and TRBJ2-5; D is unclear. This CDR3 is 14 amino acids long. V was trimmed by 1 base and J by 5 bases, leaving 11 bases between them. Germline lookup yields CDR1 KGHSH and CDR2 LQKENI. The variable domain in full, with the rest retrieved from reference TRBV18 and TRBJ2-5, is NAGVMQNPRHLVRRRGQEARLRCSPMKGHSHVYWYRQLPEEGLKFMVYLQKENIIDESGMPKERFSAEFPKEGPSILRIQQVVRGDSAAYFCASSPLPQQETQYFGPGTRLLVL.

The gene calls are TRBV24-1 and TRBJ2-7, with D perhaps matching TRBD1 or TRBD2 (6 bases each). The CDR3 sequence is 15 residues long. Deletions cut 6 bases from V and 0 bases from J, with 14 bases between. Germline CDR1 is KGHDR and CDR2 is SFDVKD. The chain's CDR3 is CATSPKQGLSYEQYF. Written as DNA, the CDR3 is TGTGCCACCAGTCCCAAACAGGGACTCTCCTACGAGCAGTACTTC.

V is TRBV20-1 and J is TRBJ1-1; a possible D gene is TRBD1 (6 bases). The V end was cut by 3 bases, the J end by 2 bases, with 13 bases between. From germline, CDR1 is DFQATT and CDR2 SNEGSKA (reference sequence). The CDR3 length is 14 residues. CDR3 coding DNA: TGCAGTGCTAGGGATGGGACAATAAACACTGAAGCTTTCTTT. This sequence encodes CSARDGTINTEAFF.

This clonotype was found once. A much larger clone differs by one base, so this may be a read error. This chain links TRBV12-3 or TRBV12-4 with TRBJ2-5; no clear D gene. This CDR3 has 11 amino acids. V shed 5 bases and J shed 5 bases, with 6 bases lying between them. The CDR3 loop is CASSGEETQYF. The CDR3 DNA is TGTGCCAGCAGTGGAGAGGAGACCCAGTACTTC.

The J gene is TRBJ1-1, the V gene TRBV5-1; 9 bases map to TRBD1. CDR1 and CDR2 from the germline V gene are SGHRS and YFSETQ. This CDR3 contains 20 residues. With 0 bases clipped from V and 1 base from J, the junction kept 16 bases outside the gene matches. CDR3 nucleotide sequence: TGCGCCAGCAGCTTGGCCGAACTATTGACAGGGGGATGGCCGAACACTGAAGCTTTCTTT. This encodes CASSLAELLTGGWPNTEAFF.

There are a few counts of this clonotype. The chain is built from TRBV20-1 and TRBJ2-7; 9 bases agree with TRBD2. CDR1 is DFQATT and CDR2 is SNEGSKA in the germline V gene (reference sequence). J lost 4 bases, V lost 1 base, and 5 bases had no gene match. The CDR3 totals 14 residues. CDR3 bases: TGCAGTGCTAGAGCCGCTAGCGGGACTTACGAGCAGTACTTC. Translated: CSARAASGTYEQYF.

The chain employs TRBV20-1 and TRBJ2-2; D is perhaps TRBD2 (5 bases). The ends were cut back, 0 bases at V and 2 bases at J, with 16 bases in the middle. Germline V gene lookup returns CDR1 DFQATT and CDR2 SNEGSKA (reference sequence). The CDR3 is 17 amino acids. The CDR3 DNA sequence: TGCAGTGCTAGAGATAGGTCGCGGAGCGGAAACACCGGGGAGCTGTTTTTT. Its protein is CSARDRSRSGNTGELFF.

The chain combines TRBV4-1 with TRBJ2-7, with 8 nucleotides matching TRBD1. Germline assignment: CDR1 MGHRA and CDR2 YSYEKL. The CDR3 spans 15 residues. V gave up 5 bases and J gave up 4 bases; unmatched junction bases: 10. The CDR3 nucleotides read TGCGCCAGCAGCGCCCAGGGGGCCAAAAATTACGAGCAGTACTTC. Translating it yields CASSAQGAKNYEQYF.

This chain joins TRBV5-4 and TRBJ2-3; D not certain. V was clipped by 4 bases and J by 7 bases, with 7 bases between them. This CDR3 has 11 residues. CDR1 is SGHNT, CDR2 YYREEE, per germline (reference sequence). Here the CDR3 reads CASSPGYTQYF. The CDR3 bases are TGTGCCAGCAGCCCGGGCTATACGCAGTATTTT.

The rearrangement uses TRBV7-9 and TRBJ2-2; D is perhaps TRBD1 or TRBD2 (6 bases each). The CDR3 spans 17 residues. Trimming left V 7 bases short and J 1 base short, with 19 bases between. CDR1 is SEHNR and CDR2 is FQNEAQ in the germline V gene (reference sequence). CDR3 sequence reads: CASTTRLGGENTGELFF. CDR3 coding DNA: TGTGCCAGCACCACTCGGCTCGGGGGCGAGAACACCGGGGAGCTGTTTTTT.

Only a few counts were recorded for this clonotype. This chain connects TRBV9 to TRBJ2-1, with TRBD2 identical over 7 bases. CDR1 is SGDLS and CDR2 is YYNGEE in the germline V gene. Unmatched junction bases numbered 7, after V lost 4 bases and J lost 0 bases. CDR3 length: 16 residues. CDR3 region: CASSTHLAASYNEQFF. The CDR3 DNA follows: TGTGCCAGCAGCACTCACCTAGCGGCCTCCTACAATGAGCAGTTCTTC. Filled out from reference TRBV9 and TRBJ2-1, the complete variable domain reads DSGVTQTPKHLITATGQRVTLRCSPRSGDLSVYWYQQSLDQGLQFLIQYYNGEERAKGNILERFSAQQFPDLHSELNLSSLELGDSALYFCASSTHLAASYNEQFFGPGTRLTVL.

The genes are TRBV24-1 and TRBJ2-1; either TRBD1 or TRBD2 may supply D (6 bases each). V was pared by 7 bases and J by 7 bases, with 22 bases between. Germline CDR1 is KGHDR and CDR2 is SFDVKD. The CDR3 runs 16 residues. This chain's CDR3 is CATRDTGRDIRNEQFF. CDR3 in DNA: TGTGCCACCAGGGATACAGGGCGGGATATTAGGAATGAGCAGTTCTTC.

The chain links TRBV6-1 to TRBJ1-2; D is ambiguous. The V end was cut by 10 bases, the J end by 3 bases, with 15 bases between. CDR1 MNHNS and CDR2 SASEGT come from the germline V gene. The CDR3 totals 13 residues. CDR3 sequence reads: CATAGEGYYGYTF. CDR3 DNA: TGTGCCACCGCAGGAGAGGGTTACTATGGCTACACCTTC.

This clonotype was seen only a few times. The CDR3 nucleotides read TGTGCCAGCATACACCCTCGAACAGGGAGTTCAGATACGCAGTATTTT. Translating gives CASIHPRTGSSDTQYF. The rearrangement links TRBV7-9 to TRBJ2-3; D is possibly TRBD1 (6 bases). CDR3 size: 16 residues. Germline CDR1 is SEHNR and CDR2 is FQNEAQ (reference sequence). Trimming shortened V by 7 bases and J by 4 bases, and 21 bases separated the two germline ends. The entire variable domain, with the rest obtained from reference TRBV7-9 and TRBJ2-3, is as follows: DTGVSQNPRHKITKRGQNVTFRCDPISEHNRLYWYRQTLGQGPEFLTYFQNEAQLEKSRLLSDRFSAERPKGSFSTLEIQRTEQGDSAMYLCASIHPRTGSSDTQYFGPGTRLTVL.